The 26 T cell receptor beta chains reported below all come from one sample, sequenced in a study of memory CD4+ T cells and cytomegalovirus serostatus. The sort gate was single viable CD3+CD4+CD8-CD45RO+ cells for memory CD4+ T cells. TCRdb keeps only in-frame clones here, not all; method: immunoSEQ multiplex PCR. In the table there are tens of thousands of clones, roughly 85% of which are singletons. Source material: memory CD4+ T cells from blood. These receptors all come from an adult in good health and CMV-seronegative. Some clones in this sample may be carry-over from other donors' samples.

The CDR3 sequence is CASSSGPQSYNEQFF. CDR3 nucleotide sequence: TGTGCCAGCAGCTCTGGACCTCAGTCCTACAATGAGCAGTTCTTC. This chain connects TRBV5-8 to TRBJ2-1; no reliable D call. V was shortened by 3 bases and J by 1 base, with 11 bases between the two germline ends. From germline, CDR1 is SGHTS and CDR2 YDEGEE. CDR3 length: 15 residues.

The V gene is TRBV30, the J gene TRBJ2-7; D possibly matches TRBD1 or TRBD2 (5 bases each). V lost 4 bases and J 3 bases, leaving 10 bases between the germline ends. The germline V gene encodes CDR1 GTSNPN and CDR2 SVGIG (reference sequence). The CDR3 is made up of 12 amino acids. The CDR3 is CAWNRGRYEQYF. As DNA, the CDR3 is TGTGCCTGGAACCGGGGACGCTACGAGCAGTACTTC. The variable domain in full, with the rest retrieved from reference TRBV30 and TRBJ2-7, is SQTIHQWPATLVQPVGSPLSLECTVEGTSNPNLYWYRQAAGRGLQLLFYSVGIGQISSEVPQNLSASRPQDRQFILSSKKLLLSDSGFYLCAWNRGRYEQYFGPGTRLTVT.

This clone was seen only once. The chain employs TRBV4-1 and TRBJ2-1; 14 bases align to TRBD2. Germline V gives CDR1 MGHRA, CDR2 YSYEKL. Trimming removed 1 base from V and 6 bases from J; junction bases left unmatched: 8. The CDR3 covers 18 residues. CDR3 nucleotides: TGCGCCAGCAGCCAAGCCCGTTTCGGGACTAGCGGGAGCAATGAGCAGTTCTTC. Protein: CASSQARFGTSGSNEQFF.

V usage is TRBV14 and J usage is TRBJ1-3; D is undetermined. The CDR3 loop spans 12 amino acids. The V gene lost 8 bases and the J gene lost 3 bases, with 8 bases spanning the gap. The germline CDR1 and CDR2 sequences are SGHDN and FVKESK. The CDR3 spells CASRAFGNTIYF. CDR3 in DNA: TGTGCCAGCCGGGCCTTTGGAAACACCATATATTTT.

The gene calls are TRBV18 and TRBJ1-3; 10 positions agree with TRBD1. Germline V gene data show CDR1 as KGHSH and CDR2 as LQKENI. V dropped 8 bases and J dropped 7; count of bases not matched to a gene: 17. The CDR3 runs to 17 residues. The CDR3 DNA reads as TGTGCCAGCAGAAACCCCAGACCGGGACAGGGGAGCAACACCATATATTTT. Amino acid sequence: CASRNPRPGQGSNTIYF. The variable domain in full, completed from reference TRBV18 and TRBJ1-3, reads NAGVMQNPRHLVRRRGQEARLRCSPMKGHSHVYWYRQLPEEGLKFMVYLQKENIIDESGMPKERFSAEFPKEGPSILRIQQVVRGDSAAYFCASRNPRPGQGSNTIYFGEGSWLTVV.

This sequence joins TRBV29-1 and TRBJ1-3, with unresolved D. This CDR3 comprises 13 residues. Germline CDR1 reads SQVTM; CDR2 reads ANQGSEA. The V and J ends lost 3 bases and 1 base respectively, with 7 bases between them. This CDR3 reads CSVDLGSGNTIYF. The CDR3 DNA is TGCAGCGTTGATTTAGGGTCTGGAAACACCATATATTTT.

V is TRBV6-6 and J is TRBJ2-5, with D possibly TRBD2 on 5 matching bases. Trimming pared 5 bases from V and 2 bases from J, leaving 12 bases between. In germline, CDR1 is MNHNY, CDR2 SVGAGI (reference sequence). The CDR3 has 14 amino acids. DNA of the CDR3: TGTGCCAGCAGTGGAACTCGAGGGCAAGAGACCCAGTACTTC. The encoded protein is CASSGTRGQETQYF.

J is TRBJ1-6 and V is TRBV7-6; possibly TRBD1 for D (5 bases). The germline CDR1 and CDR2 sequences are SGHVS and FNYEAQ. The V gene lost 5 bases and the J gene lost 1 base, with 15 bases spanning the gap. This CDR3 region has 17 residues. DNA for the CDR3: TGTGCCAGCAGCCGGGGAGGGGCGGCATCCTATAATTCACCCCTCCACTTT. Its protein is CASSRGGAASYNSPLHF.

The rearrangement uses TRBV4-2 and TRBJ2-5, with 11 bases matching TRBD2. CDR1 LGHNA and CDR2 YNFKEQ come from the germline V gene. V lost 2 bases and J lost 3; bases outside the gene matches: 2. The CDR3 is 15 amino acids. The CDR3 region is CASSQLGLAEETQYF. CDR3 nucleotide sequence: TGTGCCAGCAGCCAATTGGGACTAGCGGAAGAGACCCAGTACTTC.

The chain carries TRBV7-9 and TRBJ1-2, with 9 nucleotides matching TRBD1. In germline, CDR1 is SEHNR, CDR2 FQNEAQ (reference sequence). V shed 5 bases, J shed 5 bases, and the junction held 9 bases outside the gene matches. The CDR3 loop spans 15 amino acids. Here the CDR3 DNA reads TGTGCCAGCAGCCCCCGGACAGGGGTTAGGTATGGCTACACCTTC. Protein product: CASSPRTGVRYGYTF. Combining the CDR3 with reference TRBV7-9 and TRBJ1-2 gives the whole variable domain DTGVSQNPRHKITKRGQNVTFRCDPISEHNRLYWYRQTLGQGPEFLTYFQNEAQLEKSRLLSDRFSAERPKGSFSTLEIQRTEQGDSAMYLCASSPRTGVRYGYTFGSGTRLTVV.

The CDR3 loop reads CASSAGGFSTEAFF. CDR3 nucleotide sequence: TGTGCCAGCAGCGCAGGGGGCTTCAGCACTGAAGCTTTCTTT. The rearrangement uses TRBV7-3 and TRBJ1-1, with TRBD1 matching 8 bases. The germline gives CDR1 SGHTA, CDR2 FQGTGA. The J segment lost 4 bases and the V segment lost 5 bases, leaving 6 bases of the junction unmatched. CDR3 length: 14 residues.

The chain recombines TRBV19 with TRBJ1-2; 7 bases fit TRBD1. The CDR3 covers 17 residues. The V gene end was trimmed by 0 bases and the J gene end by 3 bases; junction bases not matched to a gene: 10. Germline-derived CDR1 and CDR2 are LNHDA and SQIVND (reference sequence). The DNA of the CDR3 is TGTGCCAGTAGTATAGAGTGGGAGACAGGGAGGCACTATGGCTACACCTTC. Protein product: CASSIEWETGRHYGYTF.

This chain connects TRBV6-5 to TRBJ2-3; 9 positions match TRBD2. V lost 2 bases and J lost 9; bases outside the gene matches: 9. The CDR3 loop spans 15 amino acids. Germline V lookup: CDR1 MNHEY, CDR2 SVGAGI. The CDR3 nucleotides read TGTGCCAGCAGTTACGAAGCGGGGGGCCCCACAACGCAGTATTTT. Translated: CASSYEAGGPTTQYF.

V is TRBV10-1 and J is TRBJ2-7; D uncertain. The V gene's germline CDR1 is WNHNN and CDR2 SYGVQD (reference sequence). CDR3 length: 14 residues. V lost 3 bases to trimming and J lost 0 bases, with 9 bases between them. CDR3 region: CASSEGGDSYEQYF. Here the CDR3 DNA reads TGCGCCAGCAGTGAAGGCGGAGACTCCTACGAGCAGTACTTC.

The genes are TRBV10-3 and TRBJ1-3, with D perhaps TRBD1 (6 bases). Per the germline V gene, CDR1 is ENHRY and CDR2 is SYGVKD. V was trimmed by 5 bases and J by 4 bases, leaving 12 bases between them. The CDR3 totals 14 residues. DNA for the CDR3: TGTGCCATCAGTCAACAGGGTACAGGAAACACCATATATTTT. It is translated as CAISQQGTGNTIYF.

In DNA form, the CDR3 reads TGCGCCAGCAGTGTCGGAATAAGCCTCACAGATACGCAGTATTTT. Its protein is CASSVGISLTDTQYF. The chain carries TRBV10-1 and TRBJ2-3, with D unresolved. Per germline, CDR1 WNHNN and CDR2 SYGVQD (reference sequence). The CDR3 covers 15 residues. V gave up 4 bases and J gave up 2 bases, with 13 bases separating them.

The V call is TRBV11-2, the J call TRBJ1-4; maybe TRBD1 (6 bases). The CDR3 covers 15 residues. From germline, CDR1 is SGHAT and CDR2 FQNNGV. The V end was cut by 5 bases, the J end by 0 bases, with 10 bases between. The CDR3: CASSRWTATNEKLFF. The CDR3 coding sequence is TGTGCCAGCAGCCGCTGGACAGCAACTAATGAAAAACTGTTTTTT.

The chain combines TRBV6-1 with TRBJ2-3; D not resolved. The CDR3 is 12 residues long. Germline CDR1 MNHNS, CDR2 SASEGT. Trimming cost V 2 bases and J 5 bases, with 5 bases left between them. CDR3 protein: CASSENKDTQYF. The CDR3 DNA reads as TGTGCCAGCAGTGAAAACAAAGATACGCAGTATTTT.

The rearrangement uses TRBV7-8 and TRBJ1-5; 7 bases agree with TRBD1. This CDR3 spans 13 amino acids. With V trimmed by 5 bases and J by 5 bases, 3 bases remained unmatched. CDR1 is SGHVS, CDR2 FQNEAQ, per germline. In nucleotides, the CDR3 is TGTGCCAGCAGCGTGGACAGGTATCAGCCCCAGCATTTT. Encoded protein: CASSVDRYQPQHF.

This clone has only a few counts. The V gene is TRBV10-1, the J gene TRBJ1-3; D might be TRBD1 (5 bases). Trimming left V 11 bases short and J 1 base short, with 12 bases between. Germline CDR1 and CDR2: WNHNN and SYGVQD (reference sequence). The CDR3 covers 13 residues. The CDR3 region is CAAAPGSGNTIYF. The CDR3 nucleotides are TGCGCCGCTGCCCCAGGGTCTGGAAACACCATATATTTT.

In this sample, this clone is medium-sized. The rearrangement links TRBV4-2 to TRBJ2-7; D possibly corresponds to TRBD2 (5 bases). The germline V gene encodes CDR1 LGHNA and CDR2 YNFKEQ. The CDR3 is 14 amino acids. Trimming removed 5 bases from V and 3 bases from J, with 14 bases in between. CDR3 sequence: CASSGEGSFYEQYF. CDR3 in DNA: TGTGCCAGCAGCGGGGAAGGGAGCTTCTACGAGCAGTACTTC.

The J gene is TRBJ1-2, the V gene TRBV7-2; the match to TRBD1 covers 7 bases. CDR3 length: 14 residues. CDR1 and CDR2 (germline): SGHTA, FQGNSA. V shed 5 bases, J shed 5 bases, and the junction held 8 bases outside the gene matches. The CDR3 nucleotides read TGTGCCAGCAGCGTGGGCAGGGGGAATTATGGCTACACCTTC. This sequence encodes CASSVGRGNYGYTF.

This clone was seen more than once but under ten times. V is TRBV5-4 and J is TRBJ2-7, with 10 bases that match TRBD2. The CDR3 is 13 amino acids. The ends lost 6 bases at V and 7 bases at J; junction bases unmatched: 7. Germline lookup yields CDR1 SGHNT and CDR2 YYREEE (reference sequence). The CDR3: CASTPSGREEQYF. The CDR3 DNA sequence: TGTGCCAGCACCCCCAGCGGGAGGGAAGAGCAGTACTTC.

The chain has TRBV7-2 and TRBJ2-7; unclear D gene. The CDR3 runs 12 residues. The germline CDR1 and CDR2 sequences are SGHTA and FQGNSA. Trimming cost V 5 bases and J 7 bases, with 12 bases left between them. CDR3 in DNA: TGTGCCAGCAGCGTTTATATGGGGGAGCAGTACTTC. Its protein is CASSVYMGEQYF.

In this sample, this clone turned up a few times. The chain employs TRBV28 and TRBJ2-1; D call uncertain. This CDR3 spans 14 amino acids. Germline CDR1 is MDHEN and CDR2 is SYDVKM. Trimming cost V 5 bases and J 7 bases, with 15 bases left between them. Here the CDR3 DNA reads TGTGCCAGCAGTCAGACGAGGCCTAGTAATGAGCAGTTCTTC. Amino acids: CASSQTRPSNEQFF. Combining the CDR3 with reference TRBV28 and TRBJ2-1 gives the whole variable domain DVKVTQSSRYLVKRTGEKVFLECVQDMDHENMFWYRQDPGLGLRLIYFSYDVKMKEKGDIPEGYSVSREKKERFSLILESASTNQTSMYLCASSQTRPSNEQFFGPGTRLTVL.

This chain uses TRBV5-1 with TRBJ2-2; possibly TRBD2 for D (6 bases). CDR1 SGHRS and CDR2 YFSETQ come from the germline V gene. V lost 3 bases, J lost 4 bases, and 13 bases lay in between. The CDR3 is made up of 15 amino acids. The CDR3 region is CASSWGVPSTGELFF. The DNA for the CDR3 is TGCGCCAGCAGCTGGGGGGTCCCGAGCACCGGGGAGCTGTTTTTT.